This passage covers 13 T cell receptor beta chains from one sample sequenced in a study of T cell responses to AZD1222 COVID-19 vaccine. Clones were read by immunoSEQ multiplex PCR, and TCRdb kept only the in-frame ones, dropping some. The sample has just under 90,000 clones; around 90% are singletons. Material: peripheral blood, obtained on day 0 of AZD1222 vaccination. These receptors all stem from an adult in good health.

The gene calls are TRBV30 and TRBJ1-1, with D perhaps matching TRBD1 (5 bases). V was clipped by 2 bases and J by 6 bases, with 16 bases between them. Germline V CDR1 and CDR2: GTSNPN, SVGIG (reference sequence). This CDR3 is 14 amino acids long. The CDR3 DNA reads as TGTGCCTGGAGTAGATCCCCCGGACATCCTGAAGCTTTCTTT. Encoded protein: CAWSRSPGHPEAFF.

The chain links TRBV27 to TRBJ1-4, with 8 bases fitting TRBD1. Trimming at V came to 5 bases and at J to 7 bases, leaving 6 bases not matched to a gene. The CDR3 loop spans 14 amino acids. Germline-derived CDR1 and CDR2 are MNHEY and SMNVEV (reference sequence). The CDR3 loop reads CASSRTGWAEKLFF. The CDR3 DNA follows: TGTGCCAGCAGTAGGACAGGGTGGGCTGAAAAACTGTTTTTT.

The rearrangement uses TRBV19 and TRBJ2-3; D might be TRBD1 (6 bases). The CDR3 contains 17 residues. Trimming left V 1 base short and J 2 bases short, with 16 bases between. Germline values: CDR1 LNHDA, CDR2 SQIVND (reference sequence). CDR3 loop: CASSIGLAGAITDTQYF. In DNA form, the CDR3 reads TGTGCCAGTAGTATAGGCCTCGCAGGGGCCATCACAGATACGCAGTATTTT.

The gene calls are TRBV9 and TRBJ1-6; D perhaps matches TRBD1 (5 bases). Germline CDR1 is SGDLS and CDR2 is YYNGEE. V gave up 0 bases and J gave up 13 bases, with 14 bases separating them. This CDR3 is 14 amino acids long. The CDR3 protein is CASSVVGGIDPLHF. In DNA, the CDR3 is TGTGCCAGCAGCGTAGTTGGGGGAATCGATCCCCTCCACTTT. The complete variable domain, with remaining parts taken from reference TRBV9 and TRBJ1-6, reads DSGVTQTPKHLITATGQRVTLRCSPRSGDLSVYWYQQSLDQGLQFLIQYYNGEERAKGNILERFSAQQFPDLHSELNLSSLELGDSALYFCASSVVGGIDPLHFGNGTRLTVT.

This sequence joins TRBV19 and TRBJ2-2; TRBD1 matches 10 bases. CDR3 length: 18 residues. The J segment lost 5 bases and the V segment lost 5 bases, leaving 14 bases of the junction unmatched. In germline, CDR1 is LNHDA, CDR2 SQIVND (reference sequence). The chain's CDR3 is CASSGRQGAHIWTGELFF. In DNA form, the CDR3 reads TGTGCCAGTAGTGGTCGACAGGGGGCACATATTTGGACCGGGGAGCTGTTTTTT.

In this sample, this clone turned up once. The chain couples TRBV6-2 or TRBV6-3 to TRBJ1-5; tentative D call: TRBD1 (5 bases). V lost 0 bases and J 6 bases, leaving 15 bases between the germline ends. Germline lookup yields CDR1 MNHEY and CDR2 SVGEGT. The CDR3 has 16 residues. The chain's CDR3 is CASSYSGDSVFQPQHF. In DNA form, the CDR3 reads TGTGCCAGCAGTTACTCGGGGGATTCGGTTTTTCAGCCCCAGCATTTT.

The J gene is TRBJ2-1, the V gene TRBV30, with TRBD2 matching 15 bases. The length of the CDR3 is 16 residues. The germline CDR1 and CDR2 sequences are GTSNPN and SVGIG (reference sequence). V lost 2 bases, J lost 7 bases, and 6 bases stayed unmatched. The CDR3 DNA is TGTGCCTGGAGTTCCGGACTAGCGGGAGGGCCTAATGAGCAGTTCTTC. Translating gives CAWSSGLAGGPNEQFF.

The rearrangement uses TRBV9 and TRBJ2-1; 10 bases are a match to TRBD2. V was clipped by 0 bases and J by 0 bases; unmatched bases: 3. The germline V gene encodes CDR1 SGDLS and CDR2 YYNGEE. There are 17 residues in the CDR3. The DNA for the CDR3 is TGTGCCAGCAGCGTAGGAGCGGGAGGGAGCTCCTACAATGAGCAGTTCTTC. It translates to CASSVGAGGSSYNEQFF.

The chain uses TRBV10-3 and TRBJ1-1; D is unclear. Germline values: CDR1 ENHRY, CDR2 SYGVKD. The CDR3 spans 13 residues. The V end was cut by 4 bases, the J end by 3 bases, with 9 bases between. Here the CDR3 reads CAISASLDTEAFF. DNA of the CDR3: TGTGCCATCAGTGCTAGTTTGGACACTGAAGCTTTCTTT.

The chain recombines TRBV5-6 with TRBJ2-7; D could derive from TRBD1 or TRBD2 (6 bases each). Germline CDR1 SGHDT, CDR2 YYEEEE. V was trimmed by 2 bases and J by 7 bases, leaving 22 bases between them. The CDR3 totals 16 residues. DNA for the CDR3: TGTGCCAGCAGCTTAATCGGGGGCTCCTCACTAAGGGAGCAGTACTTC. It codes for CASSLIGGSSLREQYF.

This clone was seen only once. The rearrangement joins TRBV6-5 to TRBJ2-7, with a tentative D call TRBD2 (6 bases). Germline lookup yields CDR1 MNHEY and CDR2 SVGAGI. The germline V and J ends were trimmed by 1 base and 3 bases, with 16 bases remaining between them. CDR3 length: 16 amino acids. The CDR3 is CASSYYPSGPSYEQYF. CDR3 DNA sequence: TGTGCCAGCAGTTACTACCCCAGCGGGCCGAGCTACGAGCAGTACTTC.

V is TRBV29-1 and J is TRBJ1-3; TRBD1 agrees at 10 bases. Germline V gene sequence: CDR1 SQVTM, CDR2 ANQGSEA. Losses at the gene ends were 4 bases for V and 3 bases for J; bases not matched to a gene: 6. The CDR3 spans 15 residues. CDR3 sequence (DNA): TGCAGCGTTGCGAGAGGGACAGGGGTTGGAAACACCATATATTTT. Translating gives CSVARGTGVGNTIYF.

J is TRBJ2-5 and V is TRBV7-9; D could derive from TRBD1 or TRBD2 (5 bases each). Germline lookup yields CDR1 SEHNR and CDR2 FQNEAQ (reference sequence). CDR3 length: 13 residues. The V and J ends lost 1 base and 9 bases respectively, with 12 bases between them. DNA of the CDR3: TGTGCCAGCAGCTTAGGGGGGATTGGGTCCCAGTACTTC. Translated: CASSLGGIGSQYF.